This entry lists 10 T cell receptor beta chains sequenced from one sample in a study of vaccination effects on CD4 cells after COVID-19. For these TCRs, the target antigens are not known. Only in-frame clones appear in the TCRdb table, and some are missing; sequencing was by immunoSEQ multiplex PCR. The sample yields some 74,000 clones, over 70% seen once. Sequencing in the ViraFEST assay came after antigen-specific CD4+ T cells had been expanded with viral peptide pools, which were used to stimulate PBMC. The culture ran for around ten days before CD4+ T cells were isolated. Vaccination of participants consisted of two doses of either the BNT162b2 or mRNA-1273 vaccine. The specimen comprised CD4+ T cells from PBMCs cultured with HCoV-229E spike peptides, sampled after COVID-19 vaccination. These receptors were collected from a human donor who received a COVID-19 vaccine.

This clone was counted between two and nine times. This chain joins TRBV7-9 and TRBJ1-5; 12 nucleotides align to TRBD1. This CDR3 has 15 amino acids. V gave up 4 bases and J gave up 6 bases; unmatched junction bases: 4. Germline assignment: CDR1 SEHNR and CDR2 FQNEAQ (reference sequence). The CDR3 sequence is CASSSGQGATQPQHF. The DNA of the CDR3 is TGTGCCAGCAGCTCGGGACAGGGGGCGACTCAGCCCCAGCATTTT.

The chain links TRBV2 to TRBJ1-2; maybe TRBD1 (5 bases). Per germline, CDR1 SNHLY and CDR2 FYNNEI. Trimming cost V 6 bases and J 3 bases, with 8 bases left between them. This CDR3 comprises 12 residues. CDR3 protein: CASRGEDYGYTF. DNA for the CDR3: TGTGCCAGCAGGGGGGAGGACTATGGCTACACCTTC.

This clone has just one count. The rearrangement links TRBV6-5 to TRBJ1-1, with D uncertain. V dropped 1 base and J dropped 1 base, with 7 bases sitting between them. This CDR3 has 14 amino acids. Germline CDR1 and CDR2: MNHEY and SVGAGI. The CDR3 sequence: CASSYLEGNTEAFF. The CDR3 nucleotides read TGTGCCAGCAGTTACTTGGAGGGGAACACTGAAGCTTTCTTT.

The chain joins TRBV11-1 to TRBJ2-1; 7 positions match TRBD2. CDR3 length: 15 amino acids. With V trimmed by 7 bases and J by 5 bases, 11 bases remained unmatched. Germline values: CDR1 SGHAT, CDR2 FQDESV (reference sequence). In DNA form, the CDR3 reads TGTGCCAGCACAGCGGGGCAGGGACGGAACAATGAGCAGTTCTTC. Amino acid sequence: CASTAGQGRNNEQFF.

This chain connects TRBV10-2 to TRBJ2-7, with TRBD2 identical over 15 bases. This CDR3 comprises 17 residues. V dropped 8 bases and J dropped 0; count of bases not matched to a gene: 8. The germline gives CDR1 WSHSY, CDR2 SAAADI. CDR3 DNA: TGCGCCAGCGGACTAGCGGGGGGGCGATTTGGCTCCTACGAGCAGTACGTC. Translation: CASGLAGGRFGSYEQYV.

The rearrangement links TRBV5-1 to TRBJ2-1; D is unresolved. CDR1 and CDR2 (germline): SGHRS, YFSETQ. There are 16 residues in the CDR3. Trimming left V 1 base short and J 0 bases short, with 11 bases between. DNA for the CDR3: TGCGCCAGCAGCTTGTCGGCCGGATACTCCTACAATGAGCAGTTCTTC. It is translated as CASSLSAGYSYNEQFF.

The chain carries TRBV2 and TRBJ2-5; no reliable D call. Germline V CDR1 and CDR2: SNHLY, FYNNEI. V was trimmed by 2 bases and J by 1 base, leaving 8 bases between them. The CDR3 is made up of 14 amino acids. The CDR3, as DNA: TGTGCCAGCAGTGAAAGGCAGATCCAAGAGACCCAGTACTTC. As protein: CASSERQIQETQYF.

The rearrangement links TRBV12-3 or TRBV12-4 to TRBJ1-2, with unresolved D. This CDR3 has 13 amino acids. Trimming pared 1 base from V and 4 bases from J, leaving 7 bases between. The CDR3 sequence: CASSLVGTYGYTF. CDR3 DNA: TGTGCCAGCAGTTTAGTGGGAACCTATGGCTACACCTTC.

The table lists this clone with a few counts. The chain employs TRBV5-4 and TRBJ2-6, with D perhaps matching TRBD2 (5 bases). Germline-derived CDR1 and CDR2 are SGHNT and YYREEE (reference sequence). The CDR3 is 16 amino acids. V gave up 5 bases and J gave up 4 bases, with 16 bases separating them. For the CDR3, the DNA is TGTGCCAGCAGTTGGACTGCCTTGGCCGGGGCCAACGTCCTGACTTTC. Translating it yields CASSWTALAGANVLTF.

Here the CDR3 DNA reads TGCAGTGCTAGTGCCCTCGATAATTCACCCCTCCACTTT. Translating gives CSASALDNSPLHF. The V gene is TRBV20-1, the J gene TRBJ1-6, with D uncertain. The V end was cut by 3 bases, the J end by 5 bases, with 8 bases between. The germline V gene has CDR1 DFQATT and CDR2 SNEGSKA (reference sequence). This CDR3 comprises 13 residues.